This is a list of T cell receptor beta chains from one sample in a study of sequential checkpoint blockade in melanoma. The protocol was immunoSEQ multiplex PCR, while the TCRdb copy is restricted to in-frame clones and leaves out a portion. The sample gives about 14,000 clones, 52% of which show up once; about 17% is in the top ten. Source: CD8+ T cells sorted from blood (inferred from file names), taken from a patient given nivolumab and ipilimumab in sequence. These receptors all come from a human donor with melanoma. The CDR3 runs from the conserved cysteine through the conserved F or W. Each record gives: V gene, D gene, J gene, clone size, CDR3 protein, CDR3 DNA. The D gene is left open where the match is weak. Some rows have no size entry. The others give once, few or many, or a class for an expanded clone.

TRBV7-9,NA,TRBJ2-7,once,CASSFTGVADEQYF,TGTGCCAGCAGCTTCACAGGGGTAGCGGACGAGCAGTACTTC
TRBV2,NA,TRBJ1-2,NA,CASSSSDGGQIGYTF,TGTGCCAGCAGTTCCTCCGACGGGGGGCAGATTGGCTACACCTTC
TRBV2,TRBD1,TRBJ1-1,NA,CASSVDRDAFF,TGTGCCAGCAGCGTGGACAGGGATGCTTTCTTT
TRBV4-2,NA,TRBJ1-3,NA,CASSQGQGYSGNTIYF,TGTGCCAGCAGCCAAGGGCAGGGTTACTCTGGAAACACCATATATTTT
TRBV7-9,TRBD1,TRBJ1-2,NA,CASSLDWTGDGYTF,TGTGCCAGCAGCTTAGATTGGACAGGGGATGGCTACACCTTC
TRBV28,TRBD2,TRBJ2-2,NA,CASSPWGLAGGNTGELFF,TGTGCCAGCAGTCCATGGGGACTAGCGGGGGGAAACACCGGGGAGCTGTTTTTT
TRBV7-6,NA,TRBJ2-2,once,CASSLEGGTGELFF,TGTGCCAGCAGCTTAGAAGGGGGCACCGGGGAGCTGTTTTTT
TRBV7-9,TRBD2,TRBJ2-1,NA,CASSGTSGGGREQFF,TGTGCCAGCAGCGGGACTAGCGGGGGAGGCCGAGAGCAGTTCTTC
TRBV10-3,TRBD1,TRBJ2-2,NA,CAIPLTGVNTGELFF,TGTGCCATACCACTGACAGGGGTGAACACCGGGGAGCTGTTTTTT
TRBV30,NA,TRBJ1-2,NA,CAWSIAGGAYGYTF,TGTGCCTGGAGTATCGCTGGAGGTGCCTATGGCTACACCTTC
TRBV2,NA,TRBJ2-3,NA,CASTGGYSRTDTQYF,TGTGCCAGCACCGGCGGGTACAGCCGCACAGATACGCAGTATTTT
TRBV15,TRBD1,TRBJ1-4,NA,CATSRGQGDNEKLFF,TGTGCCACCAGCAGAGGACAGGGGGATAATGAAAAACTGTTTTTT
TRBV4-1,TRBD1,TRBJ1-2,NA,CASSPGQGKGYGYTF,TGCGCCAGCAGCCCCGGACAGGGGAAGGGATATGGCTACACCTTC
TRBV2,NA,TRBJ2-1,NA,CASSRRAGDNEQFF,TGTGCCAGCAGTCGACGAGCAGGGGACAATGAGCAGTTCTTC
TRBV5-1,TRBD1,TRBJ1-1,NA,CASSLRGVSTEAFF,TGCGCCAGCAGCCTCAGGGGGGTAAGCACTGAAGCTTTCTTT
TRBV29-1,NA,TRBJ2-7,NA,CSVGGGQKAGYEQYF,TGCAGCGTTGGTGGAGGACAGAAAGCAGGGTACGAGCAGTACTTC
TRBV6-5,TRBD1,TRBJ2-2,NA,CASSFAGTGDIGELFF,TGTGCCAGCAGTTTCGCCGGGACAGGGGATATCGGGGAGCTGTTTTTT
TRBV27,NA,TRBJ1-1,NA,CASSLGVGGNTEAFF,TGTGCCAGCAGTTTAGGGGTAGGGGGGAACACTGAAGCTTTCTTT
TRBV30,NA,TRBJ2-7,NA,CAWSVLGHQKAYEQYF,TGTGCCTGGAGTGTACTGGGACACCAAAAGGCCTACGAGCAGTACTTC
TRBV5-1,TRBD1,TRBJ1-1,NA,CASSLDRGYGTEAFF,TGCGCCAGCAGCTTGGACAGGGGGTATGGCACTGAAGCTTTCTTT
TRBV7-9,TRBD1,TRBJ1-5,few,CASSLGGQGRQPQHF,TGTGCCAGCAGCTTAGGTGGACAGGGGCGGCAGCCCCAGCATTTT
TRBV9,TRBD2,TRBJ2-7,once,CASSVDGLAPPYEQYF,TGTGCCAGCAGCGTAGACGGACTAGCGCCTCCCTACGAGCAGTACTTC
TRBV6-1,TRBD1,TRBJ1-2,NA,CASSGGYGYTF,TGTGCCAGCTCAGGGGGCTATGGCTACACCTTC
TRBV7-9,TRBD1,TRBJ2-3,NA,CASTLGTGDVDTQYF,TGTGCCAGCACCCTTGGGACAGGGGATGTAGATACGCAGTATTTT
TRBV12-5,NA,TRBJ2-7,NA,CASGGGGSYEQYF,TGTGCTAGTGGGGGAGGGGGATCCTACGAGCAGTACTTC
TRBV5-8,TRBD1,TRBJ1-2,few,CASSFWDRQYGYTF,TGTGCCAGCAGCTTTTGGGACAGGCAGTATGGCTACACCTTC
TRBV28,TRBD1,TRBJ1-2,few,CASSLADRGDGYTF,TGTGCCAGCAGTTTAGCTGACAGGGGCGATGGCTACACCTTC
TRBV7-9,TRBD1,TRBJ2-3,NA,CASSLDRTGDNTDTQYF,TGTGCCAGCAGCTTAGATCGGACAGGGGACAACACAGATACGCAGTATTTT
TRBV19,NA,TRBJ2-1,NA,CASSITSGTPYNEQFF,TGTGCCAGTAGTATTACCTCCGGGACACCGTACAATGAGCAGTTCTTC